This T cell receptor (beta chain) appears in the sequencing data of a study of blood T cell repertoires in COVID-19. Study context: The United States, Italy and Spain provided the acute and convalescent COVID-19 samples. From T cells, B-cell-depleted T cells, or PBMCs came the material, which was cDNA or gDNA.

Original data processing: For nucleated cells, counts were estimated from reference gene primer amplification. Data came from immunoSEQ multiplex PCR; TCRdb stores just in-frame clones and leaves some out. D and trimming come from the DNA, and the V and J calls and clone size come from that table. There are over 65,000 clones in the sample; 81% occur only once, and about 45% lies in the top ten. With V trimmed by 6 bases and J by 4 bases, 6 bases remained unmatched. Germline V CDR1 and CDR2: LGHDT, YNNKEL (reference sequence). This CDR3 contains 14 residues. The sequence was obtained from an older man with acute or convalescent COVID-19. Sequences were obtained from peripheral blood. The J gene is TRBJ1-2, the V gene TRBV3-1 (or the pseudogene TRBV3-2); 9 bases are shared with TRBD1. The CDR3 DNA sequence: TGTGCCAGCAGAGGGACAGGGAGAGTCTATGGCTACACCTTC. Translating gives CASRGTGRVYGYTF.